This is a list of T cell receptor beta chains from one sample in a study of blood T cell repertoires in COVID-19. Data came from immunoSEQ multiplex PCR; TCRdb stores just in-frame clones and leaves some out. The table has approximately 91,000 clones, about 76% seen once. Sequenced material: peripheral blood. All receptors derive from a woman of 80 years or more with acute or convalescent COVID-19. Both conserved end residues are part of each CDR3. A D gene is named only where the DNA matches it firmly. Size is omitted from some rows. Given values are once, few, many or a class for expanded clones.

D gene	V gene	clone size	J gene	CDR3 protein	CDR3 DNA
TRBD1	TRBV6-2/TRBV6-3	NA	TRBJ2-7	CASSLAGTGGDEQYF	TGTGCCAGCAGTTTAGCCGGGACAGGGGGCGACGAGCAGTACTTC
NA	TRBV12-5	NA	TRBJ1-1	CASGLVVNRGDTEAFF	TGTGCTAGTGGTTTGGTCGTCAACCGGGGGGATACTGAAGCTTTCTTT
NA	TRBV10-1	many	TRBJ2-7	CASNLGLLNYEQYF	TGCGCCAGCAACCTGGGACTCCTTAACTACGAGCAGTACTTC
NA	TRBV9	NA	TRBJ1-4	CASSVGVGGKLFF	TGTGCCAGCAGCGTAGGTGTTGGCGGAAAACTGTTTTTT
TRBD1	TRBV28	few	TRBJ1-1	CASSLPGTGRKNTEAFF	TGTGCCAGCAGTTTACCGGGGACAGGGCGGAAAAACACTGAAGCTTTCTTT
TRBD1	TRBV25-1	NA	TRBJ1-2	CASSSMTGLGYGYTF	TGTGCCAGCAGTTCGATGACAGGGCTTGGCTATGGCTACACCTTC
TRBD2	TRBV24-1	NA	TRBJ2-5	CATSGLGTSDGTQYF	TGTGCCACCAGTGGCCTTGGGACTAGCGACGGGACCCAGTACTTC
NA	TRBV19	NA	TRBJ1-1	CASSRTGNTEAFF	TGTGCCAGTAGTAGAACAGGGAACACTGAAGCTTTCTTT
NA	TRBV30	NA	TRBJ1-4	CAWSSGEKLFF	TGTGCCTGGAGTTCGGGTGAAAAACTGTTTTTT
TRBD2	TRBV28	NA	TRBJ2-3	CASSLGSGNTDTQYF	TGTGCCAGCAGTTTAGGTAGCGGGAACACAGATACGCAGTATTTT
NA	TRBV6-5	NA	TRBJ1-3	CASSYGDQKNTIYF	TGTGCCAGCAGTTACGGAGATCAGAAGAACACCATATATTTT
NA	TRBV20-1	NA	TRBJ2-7	CSASYRSYEQYF	TGCAGTGCTAGTTACCGGTCCTACGAGCAGTACTTC
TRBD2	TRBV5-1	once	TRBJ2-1	CASKEGLVVGEQFF	TGCGCCAGCAAGGAGGGACTAGTAGTCGGTGAGCAGTTCTTC
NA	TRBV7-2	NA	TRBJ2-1	CASSFDSAYNEQFF	TGTGCCAGCAGCTTCGACAGTGCCTACAATGAGCAGTTCTTC
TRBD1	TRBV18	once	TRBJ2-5	CASSPGTGEETQYF	TGTGCCAGCTCACCAGGGACAGGGGAGGAGACCCAGTACTTC
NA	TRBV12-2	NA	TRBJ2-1	CASRLVGRANYNEQFF	TGTGCAAGTCGCTTAGTCGGCAGGGCAAACTACAATGAGCAGTTCTTC
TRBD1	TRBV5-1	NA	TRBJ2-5	CASSLGQGEETQYF	TGCGCCAGCAGCTTGGGACAGGGGGAAGAGACCCAGTACTTC
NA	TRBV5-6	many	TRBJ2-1	CASSVGTTNEQFF	TGTGCCAGCAGCGTAGGGACAACCAATGAGCAGTTCTTC
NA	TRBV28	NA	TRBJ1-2	CATPGVNNYGYTF	TGTGCCACCCCAGGGGTAAACAACTATGGCTACACCTTC
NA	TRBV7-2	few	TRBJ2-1	CASSLAGAGMVF	TGTGCCAGCAGCTTAGCAGGGGCGGGGATGGTCTTC
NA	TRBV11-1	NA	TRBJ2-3	CASSSTQGNTDTQYF	TGTGCCAGCAGCTCGACTCAGGGGAACACAGATACGCAGTATTTT
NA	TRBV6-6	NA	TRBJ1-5	CASSSEGEGRGF	TGTGCCAGCAGCTCGGAGGGGGAGGGGAGGGGATTT
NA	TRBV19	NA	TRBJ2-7	CASKMVGQGSSEQYF	TGTGCCAGTAAGATGGTGGGGCAGGGTAGTAGCGAGCAGTACTTC
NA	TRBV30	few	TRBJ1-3	CAWSVGLPSGNTIYF	TGTGCCTGGAGTGTGGGACTGCCCTCTGGAAACACCATATATTTT
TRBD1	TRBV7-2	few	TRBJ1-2	CASRAGTGSGYTF	TGTGCCAGCAGGGCCGGGACAGGGTCTGGCTACACCTTC
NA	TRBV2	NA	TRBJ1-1	CASSYRTVDEAFF	TGTGCCAGCAGCTATCGGACAGTCGATGAAGCTTTCTTT
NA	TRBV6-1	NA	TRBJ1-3	CASTESYSGNTIYF	TGTGCCAGCACTGAATCCTACTCTGGAAACACCATATATTTT
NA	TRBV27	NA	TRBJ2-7	CASSLGPRSYEQYF	TGTGCCAGCAGTTTGGGGCCGCGATCCTACGAGCAGTACTTC
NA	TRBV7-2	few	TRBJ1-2	CASSTIGQGNYGYTF	TGTGCCAGCAGCACGATTGGGCAGGGAAACTATGGCTACACCTTC
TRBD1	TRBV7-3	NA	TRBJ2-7	CASIVPGQGITYEQYF	TGTGCCAGCATCGTGCCGGGACAGGGGATTACCTACGAGCAGTACTTC
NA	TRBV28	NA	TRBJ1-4	CASSPLGARELFF	TGTGCCAGCAGTCCCCTGGGGGCCCGGGAACTGTTTTTT
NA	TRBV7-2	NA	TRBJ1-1	CASSLAQGLNEAFF	TGTGCCAGCAGCTTAGCGCAGGGACTGAACGAAGCTTTCTTT
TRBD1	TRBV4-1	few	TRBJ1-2	CASSQTTGGEIISYGYTF	TGCGCCAGCAGCCAAACCACAGGGGGCGAAATTATCAGCTATGGCTACACCTTC
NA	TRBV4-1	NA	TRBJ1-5	CASSQVFGKTPYSNQPQHF	TGCGCCAGCAGCCAAGTTTTCGGGAAGACGCCGTATAGCAATCAGCCCCAGCATTTT
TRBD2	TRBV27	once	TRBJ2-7	CASTPGGGDEQYF	TGTGCCAGCACCCCCGGGGGGGGAGACGAGCAGTACTTC
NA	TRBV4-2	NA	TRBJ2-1	CASSQRTTYNEQFF	TGTGCCAGCAGCCAAAGGACTACGTACAATGAGCAGTTCTTC
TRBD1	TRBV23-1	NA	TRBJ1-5	CASSHHKDRGHQPQHF	TGCGCCAGCAGTCACCACAAGGACAGGGGGCATCAGCCCCAGCATTTT
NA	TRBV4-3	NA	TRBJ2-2	CASSVSGGSFTGELFF	TGCGCCAGCAGCGTTTCGGGTGGGTCCTTCACCGGGGAGCTGTTTTTT
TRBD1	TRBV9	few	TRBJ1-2	CASSVGDIGQGVRYTF	TGTGCCAGCAGCGTAGGAGACATAGGACAGGGAGTTCGCTACACCTTC
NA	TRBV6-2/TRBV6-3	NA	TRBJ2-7	CASSRQGTYEQYF	TGTGCCAGCAGCCGCCAGGGAACCTACGAGCAGTACTTC
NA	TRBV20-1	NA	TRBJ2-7	CSADTGNEQYF	TGCAGTGCAGATACAGGGAACGAGCAGTACTTC
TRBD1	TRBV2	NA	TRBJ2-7	CASSLSRDSSYEQYF	TGTGCCAGCAGCCTATCTCGGGACAGTAGCTACGAGCAGTACTTC
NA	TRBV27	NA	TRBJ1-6	CASSPGFTSPLHF	TGTGCCAGCAGTCCCGGTTTTACTTCACCCCTCCACTTT
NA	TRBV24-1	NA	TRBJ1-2	CATSVAGNYGYTF	TGTGCCACCAGTGTTGCGGGGAACTATGGCTACACCTTC
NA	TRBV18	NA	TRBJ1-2	CASSPGRELGYTF	TGTGCCAGCTCACCGGGAAGGGAGTTGGGCTACACCTTC